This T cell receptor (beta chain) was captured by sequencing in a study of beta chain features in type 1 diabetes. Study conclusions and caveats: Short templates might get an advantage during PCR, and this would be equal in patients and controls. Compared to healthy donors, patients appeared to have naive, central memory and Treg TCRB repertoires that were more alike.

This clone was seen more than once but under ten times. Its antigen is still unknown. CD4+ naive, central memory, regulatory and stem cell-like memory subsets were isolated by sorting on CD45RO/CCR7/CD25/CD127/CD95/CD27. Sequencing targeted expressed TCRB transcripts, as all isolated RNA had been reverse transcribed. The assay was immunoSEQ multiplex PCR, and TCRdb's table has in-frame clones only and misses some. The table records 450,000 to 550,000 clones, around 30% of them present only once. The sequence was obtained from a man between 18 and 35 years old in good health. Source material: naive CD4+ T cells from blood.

CDR3 in amino acids: CASSRTGLGEQYF. CDR3 DNA sequence: TGTGCCAGCAGCCGGACAGGACTCGGGGAGCAGTACTTC. The rearrangement links TRBV7-3 to TRBJ2-7; TRBD1 matches at 7 bases. V lost 5 bases to trimming and J lost 7 bases; unmatched junction nucleotides: 8. The CDR3 consists of 13 residues. Germline loops: CDR1 SGHTA, CDR2 FQGTGA.